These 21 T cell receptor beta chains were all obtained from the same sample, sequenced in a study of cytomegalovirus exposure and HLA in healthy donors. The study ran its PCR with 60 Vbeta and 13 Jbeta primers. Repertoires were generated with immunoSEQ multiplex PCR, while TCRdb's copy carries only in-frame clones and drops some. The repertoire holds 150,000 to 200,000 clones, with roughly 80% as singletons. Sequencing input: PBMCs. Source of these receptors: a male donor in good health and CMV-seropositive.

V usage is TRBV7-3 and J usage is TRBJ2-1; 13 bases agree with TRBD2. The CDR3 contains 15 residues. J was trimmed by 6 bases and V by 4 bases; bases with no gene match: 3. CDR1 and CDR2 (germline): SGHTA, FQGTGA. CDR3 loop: CASSSRTSGSNEQFF. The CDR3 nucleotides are TGTGCCAGCAGCTCACGGACTAGCGGGAGCAATGAGCAGTTCTTC.

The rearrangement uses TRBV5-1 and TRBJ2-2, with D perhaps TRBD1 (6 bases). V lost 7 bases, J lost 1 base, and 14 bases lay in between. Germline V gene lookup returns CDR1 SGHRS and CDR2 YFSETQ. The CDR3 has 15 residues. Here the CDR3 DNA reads TGCGCCAGCGATCTGAAAGGGGGGAACACCGGGGAGCTGTTTTTT. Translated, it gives CASDLKGGNTGELFF.

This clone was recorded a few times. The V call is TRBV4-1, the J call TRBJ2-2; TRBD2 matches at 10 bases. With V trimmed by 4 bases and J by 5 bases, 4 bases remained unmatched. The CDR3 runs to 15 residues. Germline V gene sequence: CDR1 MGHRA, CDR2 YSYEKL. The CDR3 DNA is TGCGCCAGCAGCCTCTTACTAGCGGGAACCGGGGAGCTGTTTTTT. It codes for CASSLLLAGTGELFF.

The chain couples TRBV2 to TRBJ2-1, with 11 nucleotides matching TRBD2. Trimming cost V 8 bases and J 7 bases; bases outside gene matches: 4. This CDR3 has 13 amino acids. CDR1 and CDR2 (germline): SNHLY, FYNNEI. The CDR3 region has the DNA TGTGCCAGCTTAGCGGGAGGGGGTAATGAGCAGTTCTTC. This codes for CASLAGGGNEQFF. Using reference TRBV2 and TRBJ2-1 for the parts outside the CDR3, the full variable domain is EPEVTQTPSHQVTQMGQEVILRCVPISNHLYFYWYRQILGQKVEFLVSFYNNEISEKSEIFDDQFSVERPDGSNFTLKIRSTKLEDSAMYFCASLAGGGNEQFFGPGTRLTVL.

The DNA for the CDR3 is TGTGCCAGCAGTGAAGGAAGAGGGAGGGGCTATGGCTACACCTTC. Translated: CASSEGRGRGYGYTF. This chain uses TRBV6-1 with TRBJ1-2, with D tentatively TRBD1 (5 bases). There are 15 residues in the CDR3. The germline CDR1 and CDR2 sequences are MNHNS and SASEGT. V lost 1 base to trimming and J lost 4 bases, with 13 bases between them.

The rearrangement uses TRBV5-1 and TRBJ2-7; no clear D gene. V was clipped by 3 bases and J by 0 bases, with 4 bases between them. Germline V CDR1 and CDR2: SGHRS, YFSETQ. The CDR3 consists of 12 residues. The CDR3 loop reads CASSSGSYEQYF. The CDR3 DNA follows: TGCGCCAGCAGCTCCGGCTCCTACGAGCAGTACTTC.

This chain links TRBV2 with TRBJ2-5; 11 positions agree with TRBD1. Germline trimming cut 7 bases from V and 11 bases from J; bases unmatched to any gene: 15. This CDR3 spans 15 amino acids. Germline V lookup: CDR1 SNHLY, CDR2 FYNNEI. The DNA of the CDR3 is TGTGCCAGCAACCCGGACAGGGGGCTCCTTGTGAAGCAGTACTTC. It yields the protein CASNPDRGLLVKQYF.

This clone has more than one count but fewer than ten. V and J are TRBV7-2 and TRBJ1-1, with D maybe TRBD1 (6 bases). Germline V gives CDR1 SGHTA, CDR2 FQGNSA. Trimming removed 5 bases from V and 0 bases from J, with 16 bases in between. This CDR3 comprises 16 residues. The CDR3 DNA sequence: TGTGCCAGCAGCCTTAGACTTGGGGGCATGAACACTGAAGCTTTCTTT. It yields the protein CASSLRLGGMNTEAFF.

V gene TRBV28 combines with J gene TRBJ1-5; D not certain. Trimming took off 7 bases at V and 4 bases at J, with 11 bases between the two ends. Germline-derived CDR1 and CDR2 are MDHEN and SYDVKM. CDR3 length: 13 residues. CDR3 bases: TGTGCCAGCATCCCGGGAGGGAATCAGCCCCAGCATTTT. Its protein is CASIPGGNQPQHF. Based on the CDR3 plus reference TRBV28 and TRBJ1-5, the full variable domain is DVKVTQSSRYLVKRTGEKVFLECVQDMDHENMFWYRQDPGLGLRLIYFSYDVKMKEKGDIPEGYSVSREKKERFSLILESASTNQTSMYLCASIPGGNQPQHFGDGTRLSIL.

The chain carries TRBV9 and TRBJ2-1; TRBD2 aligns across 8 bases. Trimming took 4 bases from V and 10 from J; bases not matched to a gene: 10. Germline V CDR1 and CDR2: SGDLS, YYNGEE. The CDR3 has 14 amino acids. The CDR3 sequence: CASSPSGSMWEQFF. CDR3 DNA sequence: TGTGCCAGCAGCCCGAGCGGGAGTATGTGGGAGCAGTTCTTC.

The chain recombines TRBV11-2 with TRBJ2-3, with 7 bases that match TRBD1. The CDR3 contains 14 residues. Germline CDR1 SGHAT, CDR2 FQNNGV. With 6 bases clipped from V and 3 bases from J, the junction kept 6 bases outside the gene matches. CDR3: CASRPTGKTDTQYF. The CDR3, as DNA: TGTGCCAGCAGGCCGACAGGGAAAACAGATACGCAGTATTTT.

This CDR3 is CASSPRHSSQPQHF. The DNA for the CDR3 is TGTGCCAGCAGCCCAAGGCACAGTAGTCAGCCCCAGCATTTT. The chain has TRBV7-2 and TRBJ1-5; unclear D gene. Germline lookup yields CDR1 SGHTA and CDR2 FQGNSA. The CDR3 consists of 14 residues. Trimming pared 5 bases from V and 6 bases from J, leaving 14 bases between.

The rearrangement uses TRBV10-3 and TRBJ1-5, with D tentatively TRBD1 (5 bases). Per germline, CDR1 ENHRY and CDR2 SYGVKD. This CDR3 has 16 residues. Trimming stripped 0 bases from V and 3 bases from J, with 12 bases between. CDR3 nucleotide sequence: TGTGCCATCAGTGAGTCGGGGGGACGGTCCAATCAGCCCCAGCATTTT. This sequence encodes CAISESGGRSNQPQHF.

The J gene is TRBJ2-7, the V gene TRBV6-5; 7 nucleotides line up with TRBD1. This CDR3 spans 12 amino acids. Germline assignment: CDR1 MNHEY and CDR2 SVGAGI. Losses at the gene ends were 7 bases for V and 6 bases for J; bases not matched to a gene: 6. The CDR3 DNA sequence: TGTGCCAGCATGTCACAGGGGTTCGAGCAGTACTTC. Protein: CASMSQGFEQYF.

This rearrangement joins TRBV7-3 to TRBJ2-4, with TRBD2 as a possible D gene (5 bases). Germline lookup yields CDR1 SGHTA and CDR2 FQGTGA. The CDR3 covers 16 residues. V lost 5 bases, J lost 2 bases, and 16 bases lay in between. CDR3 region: CASSLNLPGTKNIQYF. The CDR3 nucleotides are TGTGCCAGCAGCCTTAACCTCCCGGGAACCAAAAACATTCAGTACTTC.

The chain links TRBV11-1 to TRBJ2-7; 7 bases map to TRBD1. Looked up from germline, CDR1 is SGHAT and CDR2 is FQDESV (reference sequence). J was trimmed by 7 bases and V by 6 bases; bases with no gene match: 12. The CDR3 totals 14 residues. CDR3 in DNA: TGTGCCAGCAGTCCCGGGACAGTACCCCCGGAGCAGTACTTC. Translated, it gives CASSPGTVPPEQYF.

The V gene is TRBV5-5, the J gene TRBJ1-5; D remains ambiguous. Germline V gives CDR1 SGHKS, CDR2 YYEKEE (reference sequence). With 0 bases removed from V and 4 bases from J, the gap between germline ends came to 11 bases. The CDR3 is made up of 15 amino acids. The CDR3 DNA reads TGTGCCAGCAGCTTGGATCCCAGGCGTAATCAGCCCCAGCATTTT. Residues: CASSLDPRRNQPQHF.

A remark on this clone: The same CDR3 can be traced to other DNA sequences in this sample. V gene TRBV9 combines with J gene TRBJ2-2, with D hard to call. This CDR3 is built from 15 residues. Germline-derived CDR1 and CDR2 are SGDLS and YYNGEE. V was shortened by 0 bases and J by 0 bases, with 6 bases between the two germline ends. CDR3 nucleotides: TGTGCCAGCAGCGTAGTTCCAGCGAACACCGGGGAGCTGTTTTTT. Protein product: CASSVVPANTGELFF.

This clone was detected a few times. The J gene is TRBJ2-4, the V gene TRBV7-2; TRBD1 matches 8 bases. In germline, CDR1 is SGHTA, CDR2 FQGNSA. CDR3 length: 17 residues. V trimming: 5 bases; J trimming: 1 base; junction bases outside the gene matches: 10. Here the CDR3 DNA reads TGTGCCAGCAGCGGACAGGGACTGGTATTTGCCAAAAACATTCAGTACTTC. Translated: CASSGQGLVFAKNIQYF.

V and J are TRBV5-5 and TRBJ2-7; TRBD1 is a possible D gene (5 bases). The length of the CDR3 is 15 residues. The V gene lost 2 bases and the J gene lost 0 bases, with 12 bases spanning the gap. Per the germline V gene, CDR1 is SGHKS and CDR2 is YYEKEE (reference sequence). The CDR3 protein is CASSFDSWGSYEQYF. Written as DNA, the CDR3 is TGTGCCAGCAGCTTCGACAGCTGGGGCTCCTACGAGCAGTACTTC.

Here the CDR3 DNA reads TGTGCCAGCAGTCAGGACTACCAAGAGACCCAGTACTTC. As protein: CASSQDYQETQYF. This chain uses TRBV6-4 with TRBJ2-5, with D possibly matching TRBD2 (5 bases). The CDR3 has 13 amino acids. CDR1 is MRHNA and CDR2 is SNTAGT in the germline V gene. V lost 5 bases, J lost 0 bases, and 7 bases lay in between.